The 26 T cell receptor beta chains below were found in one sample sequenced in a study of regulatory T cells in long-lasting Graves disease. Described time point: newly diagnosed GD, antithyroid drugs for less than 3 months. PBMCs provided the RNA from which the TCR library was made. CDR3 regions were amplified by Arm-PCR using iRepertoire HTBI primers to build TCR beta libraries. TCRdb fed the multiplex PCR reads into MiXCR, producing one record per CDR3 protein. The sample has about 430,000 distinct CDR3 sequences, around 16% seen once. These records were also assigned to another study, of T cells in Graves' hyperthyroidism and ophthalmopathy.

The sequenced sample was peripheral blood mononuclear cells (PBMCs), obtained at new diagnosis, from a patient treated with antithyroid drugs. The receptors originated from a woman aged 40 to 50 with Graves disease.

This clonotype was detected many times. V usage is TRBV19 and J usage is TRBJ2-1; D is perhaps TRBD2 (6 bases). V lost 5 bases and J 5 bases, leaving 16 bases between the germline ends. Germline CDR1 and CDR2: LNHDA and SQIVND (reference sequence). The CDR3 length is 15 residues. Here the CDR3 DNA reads TGTGCCAGTAGTCCTCGGGAGTATGGAGACAATGAGCAGTTCTTC. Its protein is CASSPREYGDNEQFF.

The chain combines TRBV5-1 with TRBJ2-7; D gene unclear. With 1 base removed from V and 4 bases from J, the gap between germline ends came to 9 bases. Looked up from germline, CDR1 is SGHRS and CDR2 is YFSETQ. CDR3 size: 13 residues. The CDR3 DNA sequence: TGCGCCAGCAGCTTGAGTTTAGAATACGAGCAGTACTTC. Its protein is CASSLSLEYEQYF.

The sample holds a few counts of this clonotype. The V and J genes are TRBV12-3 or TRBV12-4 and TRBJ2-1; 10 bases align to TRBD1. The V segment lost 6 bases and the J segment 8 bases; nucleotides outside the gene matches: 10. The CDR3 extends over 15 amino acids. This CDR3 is CASRSGTGAHDEQFF. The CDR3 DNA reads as TGTGCCAGCAGGTCCGGGACAGGGGCGCACGATGAGCAGTTCTTC.

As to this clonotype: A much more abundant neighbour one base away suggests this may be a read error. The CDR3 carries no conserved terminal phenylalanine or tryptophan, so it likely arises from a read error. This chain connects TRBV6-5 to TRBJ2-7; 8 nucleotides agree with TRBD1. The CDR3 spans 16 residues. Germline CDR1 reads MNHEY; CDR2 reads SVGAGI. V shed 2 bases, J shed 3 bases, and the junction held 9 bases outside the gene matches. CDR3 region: CASSYNPAGGYYEQYL. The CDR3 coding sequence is TGTGCCAGCAGTTACAACCCGGCAGGGGGCTACTACGAGCAGTACCTC.

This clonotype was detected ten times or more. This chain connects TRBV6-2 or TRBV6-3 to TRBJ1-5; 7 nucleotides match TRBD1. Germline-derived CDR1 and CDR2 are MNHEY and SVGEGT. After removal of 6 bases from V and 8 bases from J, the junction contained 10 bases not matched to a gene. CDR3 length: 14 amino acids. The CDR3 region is CASRTGNPREPQHF. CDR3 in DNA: TGTGCCAGCAGGACAGGGAACCCGCGGGAGCCCCAGCATTTT.

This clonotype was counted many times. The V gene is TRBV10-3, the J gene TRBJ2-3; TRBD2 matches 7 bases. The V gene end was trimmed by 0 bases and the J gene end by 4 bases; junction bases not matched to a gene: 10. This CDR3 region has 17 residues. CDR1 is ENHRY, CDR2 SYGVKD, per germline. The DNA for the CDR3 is TGTGCCATCAGTGAGTCAAGATCGGCGGGAGCCCCAGATACGCAGTATTTT. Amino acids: CAISESRSAGAPDTQYF.

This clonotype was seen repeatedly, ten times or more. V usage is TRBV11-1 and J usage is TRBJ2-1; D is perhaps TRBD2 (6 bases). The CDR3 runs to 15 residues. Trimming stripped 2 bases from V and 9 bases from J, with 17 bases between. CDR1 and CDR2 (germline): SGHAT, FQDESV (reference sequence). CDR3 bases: TGTGCCAGCAGCTTATGGGCTAGCGTTGTATTTGAGCAGTTCTTC. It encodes CASSLWASVVFEQFF.

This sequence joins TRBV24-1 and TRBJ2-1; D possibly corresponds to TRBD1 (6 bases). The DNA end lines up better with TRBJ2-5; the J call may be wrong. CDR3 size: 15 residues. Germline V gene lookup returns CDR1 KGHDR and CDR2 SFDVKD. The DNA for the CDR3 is TGTGCCACCAGTGACAGGGACATAGACCAAGAGACCCAGTACTTC. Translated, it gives CATSDRDIDQETQYF.

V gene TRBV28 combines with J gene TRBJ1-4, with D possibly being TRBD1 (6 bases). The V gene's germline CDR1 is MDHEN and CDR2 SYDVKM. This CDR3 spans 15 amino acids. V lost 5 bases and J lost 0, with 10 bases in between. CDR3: CASSEGGTTNEKLFF. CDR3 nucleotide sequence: TGTGCCAGCAGTGAGGGGGGGACAACTAATGAAAAACTGTTTTTT.

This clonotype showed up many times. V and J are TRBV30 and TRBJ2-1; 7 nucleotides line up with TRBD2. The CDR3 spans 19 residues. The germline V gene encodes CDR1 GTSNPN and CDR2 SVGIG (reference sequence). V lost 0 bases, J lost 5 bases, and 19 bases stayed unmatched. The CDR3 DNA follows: TGTGCCTGGAGTGTAGACGGGGTGGGAATGGCGGGAGCGGACAATGAGCAGTTCTTC. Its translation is CAWSVDGVGMAGADNEQFF.

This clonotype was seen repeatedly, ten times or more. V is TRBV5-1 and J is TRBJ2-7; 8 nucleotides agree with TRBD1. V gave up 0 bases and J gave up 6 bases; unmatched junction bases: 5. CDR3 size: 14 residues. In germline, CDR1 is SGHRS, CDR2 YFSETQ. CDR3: CASSLGQGATEQYF. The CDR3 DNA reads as TGCGCCAGCAGCTTGGGTCAGGGGGCTACCGAGCAGTACTTC.

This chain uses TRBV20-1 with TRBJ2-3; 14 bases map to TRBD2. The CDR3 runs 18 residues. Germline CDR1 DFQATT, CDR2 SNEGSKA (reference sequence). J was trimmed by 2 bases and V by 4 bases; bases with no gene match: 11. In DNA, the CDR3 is TGCAGTGCTATGGGACTAGCGGGAGTTTTTTGGTCCACAGATACGCAGTATTTT. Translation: CSAMGLAGVFWSTDTQYF.

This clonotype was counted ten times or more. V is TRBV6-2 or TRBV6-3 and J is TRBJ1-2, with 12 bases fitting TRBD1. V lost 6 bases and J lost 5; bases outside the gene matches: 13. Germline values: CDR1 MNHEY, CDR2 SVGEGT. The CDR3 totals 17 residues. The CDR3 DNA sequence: TGTGCCAGCAGCCCAAGCGGGACAGGGGGCCTCGTTTATGGCTACACCTTC. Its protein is CASSPSGTGGLVYGYTF.

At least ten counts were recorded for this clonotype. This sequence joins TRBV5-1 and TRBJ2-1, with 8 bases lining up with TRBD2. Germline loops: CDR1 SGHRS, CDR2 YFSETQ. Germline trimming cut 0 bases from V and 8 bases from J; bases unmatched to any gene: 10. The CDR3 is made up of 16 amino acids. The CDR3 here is CASSLGDSGATDEQFF. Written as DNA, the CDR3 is TGCGCCAGCAGCTTGGGTGATAGCGGGGCTACGGATGAGCAGTTCTTC.

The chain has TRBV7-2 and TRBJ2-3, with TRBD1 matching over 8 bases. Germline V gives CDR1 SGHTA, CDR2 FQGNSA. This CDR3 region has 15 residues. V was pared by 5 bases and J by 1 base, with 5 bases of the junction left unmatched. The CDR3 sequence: CASSRTGFGTDTQYF. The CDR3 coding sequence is TGTGCCAGCAGCCGGACAGGGTTCGGCACAGATACGCAGTATTTT.

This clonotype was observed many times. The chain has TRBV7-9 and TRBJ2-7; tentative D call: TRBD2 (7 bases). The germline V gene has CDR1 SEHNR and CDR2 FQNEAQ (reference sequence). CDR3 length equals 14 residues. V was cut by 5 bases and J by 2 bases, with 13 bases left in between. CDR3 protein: CASSPLRGPYEQYF. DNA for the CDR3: TGTGCCAGCAGCCCCCTGCGGGGGCCCTACGAGCAGTACTTC. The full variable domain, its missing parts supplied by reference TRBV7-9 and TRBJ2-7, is DTGVSQNPRHKITKRGQNVTFRCDPISEHNRLYWYRQTLGQGPEFLTYFQNEAQLEKSRLLSDRFSAERPKGSFSTLEIQRTEQGDSAMYLCASSPLRGPYEQYFGPGTRLTVT.

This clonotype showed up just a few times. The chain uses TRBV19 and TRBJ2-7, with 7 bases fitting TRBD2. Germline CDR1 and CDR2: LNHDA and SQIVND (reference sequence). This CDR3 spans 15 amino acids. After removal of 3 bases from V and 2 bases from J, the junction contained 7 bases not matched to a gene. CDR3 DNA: TGTGCCAGTAGTATCGCTAGCGGACCTACCTACGAGCAGTACTTC. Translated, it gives CASSIASGPTYEQYF.

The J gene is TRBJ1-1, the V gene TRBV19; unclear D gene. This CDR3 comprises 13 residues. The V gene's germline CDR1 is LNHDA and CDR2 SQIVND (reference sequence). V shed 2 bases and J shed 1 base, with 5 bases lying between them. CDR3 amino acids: CASSIRENTEAFF. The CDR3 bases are TGTGCCAGTAGTATAAGGGAGAACACTGAAGCTTTCTTT. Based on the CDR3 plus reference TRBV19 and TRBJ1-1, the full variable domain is DGGITQSPKYLFRKEGQNVTLSCEQNLNHDAMYWYRQDPGQGLRLIYYSQIVNDFQKGDIAEGYSVSREKKESFPLTVTSAQKNPTAFYLCASSIRENTEAFFGQGTRLTVV.

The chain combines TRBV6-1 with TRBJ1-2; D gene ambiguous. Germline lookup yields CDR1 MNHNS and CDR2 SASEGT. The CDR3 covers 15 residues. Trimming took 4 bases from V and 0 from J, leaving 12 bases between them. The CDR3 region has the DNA TGTGCCAGCAGTGGGTTCCGGGGTTCTAACTATGGCTACACCTTC. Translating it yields CASSGFRGSNYGYTF.

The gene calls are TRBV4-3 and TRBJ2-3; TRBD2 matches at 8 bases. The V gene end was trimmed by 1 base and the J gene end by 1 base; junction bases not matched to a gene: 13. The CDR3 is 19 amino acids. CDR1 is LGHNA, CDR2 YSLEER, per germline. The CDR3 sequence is CASSQGGSGGRLGTDTQYF. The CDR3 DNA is TGCGCCAGCAGCCAAGGCGGGTCCGGCGGGAGGTTAGGCACAGATACGCAGTATTTT.

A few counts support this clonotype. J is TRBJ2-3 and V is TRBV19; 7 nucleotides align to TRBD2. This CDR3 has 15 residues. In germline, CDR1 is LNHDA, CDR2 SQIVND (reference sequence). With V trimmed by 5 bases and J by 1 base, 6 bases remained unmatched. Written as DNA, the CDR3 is TGTGCCAGTAGTCCACTAGCGCCCGGCACAGATACGCAGTATTTT. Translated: CASSPLAPGTDTQYF.

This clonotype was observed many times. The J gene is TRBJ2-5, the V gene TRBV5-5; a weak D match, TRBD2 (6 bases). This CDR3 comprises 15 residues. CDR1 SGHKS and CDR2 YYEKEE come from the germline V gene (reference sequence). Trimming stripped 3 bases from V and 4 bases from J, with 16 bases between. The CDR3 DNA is TGTGCCAGCAGCTCGACCGGGACTGGTCGAGAGACCCAGTACTTC. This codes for CASSSTGTGRETQYF.

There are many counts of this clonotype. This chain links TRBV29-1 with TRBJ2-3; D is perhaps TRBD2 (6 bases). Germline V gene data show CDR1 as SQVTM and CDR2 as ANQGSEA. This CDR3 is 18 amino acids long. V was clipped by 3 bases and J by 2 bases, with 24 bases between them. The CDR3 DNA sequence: TGCAGCGTTGATGGCGGGATAAATCTTAGGGAACCCACAGATACGCAGTATTTT. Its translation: CSVDGGINLREPTDTQYF.

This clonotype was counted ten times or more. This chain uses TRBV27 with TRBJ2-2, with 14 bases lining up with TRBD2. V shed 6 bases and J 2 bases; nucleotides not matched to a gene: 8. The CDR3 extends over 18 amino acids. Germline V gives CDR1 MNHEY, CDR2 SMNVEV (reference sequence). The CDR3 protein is CASSPGTSGSLNTGELFF. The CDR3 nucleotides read TGTGCCAGCAGCCCCGGGACTAGCGGGAGCTTAAACACCGGGGAGCTGTTTTTT.

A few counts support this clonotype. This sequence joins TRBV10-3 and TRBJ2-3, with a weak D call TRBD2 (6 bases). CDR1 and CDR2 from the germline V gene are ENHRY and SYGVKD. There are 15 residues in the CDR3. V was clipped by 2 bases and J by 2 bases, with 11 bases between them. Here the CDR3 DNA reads TGTGCCATCAGTGAGGGTAGCGGCTACACAGATACGCAGTATTTT. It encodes CAISEGSGYTDTQYF.

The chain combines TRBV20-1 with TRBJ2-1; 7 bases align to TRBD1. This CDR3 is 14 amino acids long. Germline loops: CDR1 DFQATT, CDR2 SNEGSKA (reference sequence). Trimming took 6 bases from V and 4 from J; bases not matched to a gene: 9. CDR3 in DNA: TGCAGTGCCTTGGACAGGATCGGGTACAATGAGCAGTTCTTC. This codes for CSALDRIGYNEQFF.